The entry below describes one T cell receptor beta chain. As yet, its antigen is unknown. The source of the sample is a study of a mutant IDH1 vaccine in newly diagnosed glioma. Whole-study context: The sex distribution of treated patients was about 62% male and about 38% female, with a mean age of around 40 years. V12 came at week 35, V13 at week 47.

Using immunoSEQ multiplex PCR, the repertoire was profiled, and TCRdb retains in-frame clones only, with some absent. The data hold approximately 100,000 clones, with around nine tenths observed a single time. As for time point: week 47, end of study. Each dose delivered 300 ug of mutant IDH1 20-mer peptide subcutaneously with imiquimod. There were new WHO grade 3 or 4 astrocytomas in the donors, and these were IDH1-mutant and ATRX-lost. This clonotype was sampled from a woman in her 50s with glioma. Sequenced here: PBMCs, sampled from a glioma patient whose treatment included an IDH1 peptide vaccine.

Here the CDR3 reads CASSPSGAYNEQFF. The CDR3 region has the DNA TGTGCCAGCAGCCCAAGTGGGGCCTACAATGAGCAGTTCTTC. This sequence joins TRBV9 and TRBJ2-1; D remains unclear. This CDR3 is built from 14 residues. Germline lookup yields CDR1 SGDLS and CDR2 YYNGEE. Trimming removed 4 bases at V and 2 bases at J, with 10 bases between.